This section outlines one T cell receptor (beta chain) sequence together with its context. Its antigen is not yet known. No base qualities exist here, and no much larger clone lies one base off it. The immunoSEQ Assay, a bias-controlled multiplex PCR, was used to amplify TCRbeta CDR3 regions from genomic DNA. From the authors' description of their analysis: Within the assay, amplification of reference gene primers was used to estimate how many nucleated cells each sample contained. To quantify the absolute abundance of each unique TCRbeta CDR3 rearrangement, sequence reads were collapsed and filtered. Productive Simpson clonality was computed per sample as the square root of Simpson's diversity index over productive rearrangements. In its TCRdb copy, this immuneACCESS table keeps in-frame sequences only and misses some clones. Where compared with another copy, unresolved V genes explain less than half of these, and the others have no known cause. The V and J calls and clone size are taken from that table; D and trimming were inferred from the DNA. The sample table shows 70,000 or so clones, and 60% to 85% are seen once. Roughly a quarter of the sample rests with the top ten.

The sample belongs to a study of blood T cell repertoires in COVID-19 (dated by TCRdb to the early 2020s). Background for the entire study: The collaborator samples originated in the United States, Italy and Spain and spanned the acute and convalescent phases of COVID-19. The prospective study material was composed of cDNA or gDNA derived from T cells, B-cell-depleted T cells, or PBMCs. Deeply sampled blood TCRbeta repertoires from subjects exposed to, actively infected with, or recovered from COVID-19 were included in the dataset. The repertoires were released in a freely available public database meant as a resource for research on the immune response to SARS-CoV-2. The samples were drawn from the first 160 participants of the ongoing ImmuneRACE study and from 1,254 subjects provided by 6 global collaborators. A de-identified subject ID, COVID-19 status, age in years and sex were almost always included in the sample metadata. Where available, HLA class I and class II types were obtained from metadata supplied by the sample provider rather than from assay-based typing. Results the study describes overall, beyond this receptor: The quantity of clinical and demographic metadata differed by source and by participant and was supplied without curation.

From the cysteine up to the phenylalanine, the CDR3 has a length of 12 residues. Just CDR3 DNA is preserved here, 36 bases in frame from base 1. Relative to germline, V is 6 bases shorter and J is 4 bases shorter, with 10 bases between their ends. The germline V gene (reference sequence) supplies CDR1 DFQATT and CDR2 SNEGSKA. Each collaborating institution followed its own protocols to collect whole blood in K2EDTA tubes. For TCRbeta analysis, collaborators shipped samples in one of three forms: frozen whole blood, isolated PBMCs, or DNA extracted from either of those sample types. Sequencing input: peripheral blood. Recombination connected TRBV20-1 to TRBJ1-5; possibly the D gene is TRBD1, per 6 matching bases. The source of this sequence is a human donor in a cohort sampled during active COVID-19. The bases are TGCAGTGCGAGTGGACAGAATCAGCCCCAGCATTTT. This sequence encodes CSASGQNQPQHF.